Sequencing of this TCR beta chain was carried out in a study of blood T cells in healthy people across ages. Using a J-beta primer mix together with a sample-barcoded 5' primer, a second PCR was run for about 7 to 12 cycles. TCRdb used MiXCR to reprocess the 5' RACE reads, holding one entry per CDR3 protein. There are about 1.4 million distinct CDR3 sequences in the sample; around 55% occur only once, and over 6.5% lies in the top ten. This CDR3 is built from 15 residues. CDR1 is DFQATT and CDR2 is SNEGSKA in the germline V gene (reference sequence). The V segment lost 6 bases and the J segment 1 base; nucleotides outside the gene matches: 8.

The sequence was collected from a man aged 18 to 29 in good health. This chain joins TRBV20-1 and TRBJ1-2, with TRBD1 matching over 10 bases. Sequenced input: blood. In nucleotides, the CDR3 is TGCAGTGCCGAGGGACAGGGGAGTATTAACTATGGCTACACCTTC. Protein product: CSAEGQGSINYGYTF.